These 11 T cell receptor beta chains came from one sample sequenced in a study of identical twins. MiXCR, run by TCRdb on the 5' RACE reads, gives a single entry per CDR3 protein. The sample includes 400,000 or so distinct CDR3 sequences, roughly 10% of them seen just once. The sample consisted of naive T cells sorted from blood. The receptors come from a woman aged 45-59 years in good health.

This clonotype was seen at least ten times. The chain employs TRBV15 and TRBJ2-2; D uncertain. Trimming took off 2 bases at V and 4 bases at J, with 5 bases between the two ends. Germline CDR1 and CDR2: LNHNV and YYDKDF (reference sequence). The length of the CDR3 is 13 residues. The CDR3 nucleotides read TGTGCCACCAGCAGAAGCTCCACCGGGGAGCTGTTTTTT. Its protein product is CATSRSSTGELFF. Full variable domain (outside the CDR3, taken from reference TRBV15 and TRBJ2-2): DAMVIQNPRYQVTQFGKPVTLSCSQTLNHNVMYWYQQKSSQAPKLLFHYYDKDFNNEADTPDNFQSRRPNTSFCFLDIRSPGLGDTAMYLCATSRSSTGELFFGEGSRLTVL.

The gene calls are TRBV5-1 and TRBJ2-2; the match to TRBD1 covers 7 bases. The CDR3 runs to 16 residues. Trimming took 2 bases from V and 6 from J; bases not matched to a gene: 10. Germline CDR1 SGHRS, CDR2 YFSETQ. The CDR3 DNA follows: TGCGCCAGCAGCTTACAGGGGAGCGGATCGGCCGGGGAGCTGTTTTTT. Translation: CASSLQGSGSAGELFF.

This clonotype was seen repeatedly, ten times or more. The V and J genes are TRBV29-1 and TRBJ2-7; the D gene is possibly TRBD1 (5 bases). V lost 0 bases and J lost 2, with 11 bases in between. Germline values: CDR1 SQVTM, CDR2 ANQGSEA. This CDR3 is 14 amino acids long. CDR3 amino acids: CSVEEAGSTYEQYF. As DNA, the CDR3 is TGCAGCGTTGAAGAGGCAGGGTCAACCTACGAGCAGTACTTC.

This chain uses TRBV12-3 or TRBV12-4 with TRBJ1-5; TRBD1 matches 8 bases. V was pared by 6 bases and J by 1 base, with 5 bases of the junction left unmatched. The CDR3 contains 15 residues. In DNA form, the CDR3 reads TGTGCCAGCAGCATCTCAGGGGGCAGCAATCAGCCCCAGCATTTT. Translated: CASSISGGSNQPQHF.

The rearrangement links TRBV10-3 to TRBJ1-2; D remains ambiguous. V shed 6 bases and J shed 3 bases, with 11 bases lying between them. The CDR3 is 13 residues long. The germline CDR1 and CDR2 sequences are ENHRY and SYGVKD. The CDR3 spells CAISAETDYGYTF. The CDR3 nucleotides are TGTGCCATCAGCGCCGAGACCGACTATGGCTACACCTTC.

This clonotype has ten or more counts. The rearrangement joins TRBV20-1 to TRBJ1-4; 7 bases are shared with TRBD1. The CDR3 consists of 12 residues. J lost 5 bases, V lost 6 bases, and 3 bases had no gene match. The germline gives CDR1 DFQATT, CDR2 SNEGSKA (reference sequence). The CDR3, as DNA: TGCAGTGCCAAGGGGGCGAATGAAAAACTGTTTTTT. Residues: CSAKGANEKLFF.

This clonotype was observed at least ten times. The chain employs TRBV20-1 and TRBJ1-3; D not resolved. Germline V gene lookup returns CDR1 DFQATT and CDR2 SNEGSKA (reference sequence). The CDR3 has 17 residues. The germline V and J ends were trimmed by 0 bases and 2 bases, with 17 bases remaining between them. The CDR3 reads CSARDPGKKPTGNTIYF. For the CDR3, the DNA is TGCAGTGCTAGAGATCCCGGGAAGAAACCGACTGGAAACACCATATATTTT.

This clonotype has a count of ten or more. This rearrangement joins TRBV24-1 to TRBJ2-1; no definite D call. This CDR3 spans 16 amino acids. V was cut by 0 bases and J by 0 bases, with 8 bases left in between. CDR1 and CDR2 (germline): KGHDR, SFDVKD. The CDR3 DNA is TGTGCCACCAGTGATTTGCAGGCTAGCTCCTACAATGAGCAGTTCTTC. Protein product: CATSDLQASSYNEQFF.

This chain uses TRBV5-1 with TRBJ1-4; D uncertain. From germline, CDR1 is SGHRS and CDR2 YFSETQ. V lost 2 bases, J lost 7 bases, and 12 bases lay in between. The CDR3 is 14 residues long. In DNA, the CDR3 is TGCGCCAGCAGCTTCTCTGGGATGGCTGAAAAACTGTTTTTT. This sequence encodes CASSFSGMAEKLFF.

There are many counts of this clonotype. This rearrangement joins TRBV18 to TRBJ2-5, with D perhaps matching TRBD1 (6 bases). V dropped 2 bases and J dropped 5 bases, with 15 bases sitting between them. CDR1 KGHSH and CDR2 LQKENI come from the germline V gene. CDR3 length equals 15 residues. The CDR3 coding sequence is TGTGCCAGCTCACCAAGGCAGGCCCAGGGGGAGACCCAGTACTTC. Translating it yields CASSPRQAQGETQYF.

DNA for the CDR3: TGCAGTGCCCACAGCACAACTTCCACAGATACGCAGTATTTT. This codes for CSAHSTTSTDTQYF. The V gene is TRBV20-1, the J gene TRBJ2-3; D call uncertain. Trimming took 6 bases from V and 2 from J, leaving 15 bases between them. The germline CDR1 and CDR2 sequences are DFQATT and SNEGSKA (reference sequence). There are 14 residues in the CDR3.